A selection of T cell receptor beta chains follows, all from one sample in a study of blood T cell repertoires in COVID-19. Some clones are missing from TCRdb's copy, which holds only in-frame ones; the method was immunoSEQ multiplex PCR. The table has roughly 83,000 clones, more than 75% seen once. Sequenced: peripheral blood. These receptors all stem from a man aged 45-65 years with active COVID-19. The CDR3 runs from the conserved cysteine through the conserved F or W.

v_call | cdr3_aa
TRBV28 | CASRQGAAHEKLFF
TRBV18 | CASSPPSGGDTEAFF
TRBV7-6 | CASSLARGGRLSYNEQFF
TRBV4-1 | CASSQAGTVYGYTF
TRBV5-4 | CASSLGSGGETQYF
TRBV7-2 | CASRSAGTVTDTQYF
TRBV7-2 | CASSFSRGGAEKLFF
TRBV4-1 | CASSQLPGESYEQYF
TRBV19 | CASSVPPGQGRLGYTF
TRBV28 | CASSGNRAPNSPLHF